One sample yielded the 25 T cell receptor beta chains listed below, sequenced in a study of shared T cell receptors in the human thymus. Only in-frame clones appear in the TCRdb table, and some are missing; sequencing was by immunoSEQ multiplex PCR. The sample lists some 760,000 clones, 70% to 90% occurring once. In addition, the sample was reused for a study of human thymus T cells.

Sequencing was carried out using thymocytes. Receptors originate from a girl less than two years old with a congenital heart defect.

The chain recombines TRBV5-4 with TRBJ1-1; 9 bases align to TRBD1. Germline V gene lookup returns CDR1 SGHNT and CDR2 YYREEE (reference sequence). The CDR3 sequence is 17 residues long. With 4 bases clipped from V and 0 bases from J, the junction kept 10 bases outside the gene matches. For the CDR3, the DNA is TGTGCCAGCAGCGTGCCACAGGGGGCGCGGATGAACACTGAAGCTTTCTTT. Its protein product is CASSVPQGARMNTEAFF.

CDR3 in DNA: TGTGCCAGCAGCTTAGCAGGGGAAGGGTTTTCTTTTTTAGATGGCTACACCTTC. As protein: CASSLAGEGFSFLDGYTF. The chain uses TRBV13 and TRBJ1-2, with a tentative D call TRBD1 (6 bases). V was trimmed by 1 base and J by 6 bases, leaving 24 bases between them. The CDR3 has 18 amino acids. The germline V gene has CDR1 PRHDT and CDR2 FYEKMQ (reference sequence).

The rearrangement joins TRBV7-3 to TRBJ2-1; D call uncertain. The V gene's germline CDR1 is SGHTA and CDR2 FQGTGA. Trimming shortened V by 0 bases and J by 4 bases, and 10 bases separated the two germline ends. The CDR3 loop spans 15 amino acids. The CDR3: CASSLTMVRYNEQFF. The CDR3 bases are TGTGCCAGCAGCTTAACAATGGTGAGGTACAATGAGCAGTTCTTC.

This clone was detected once. The chain couples TRBV18 to TRBJ1-1; TRBD1 agrees at 7 bases. The CDR3 is made up of 17 amino acids. V dropped 2 bases and J dropped 4; count of bases not matched to a gene: 13. Germline V CDR1 and CDR2: KGHSH, LQKENI. The CDR3, as DNA: TGTGCCAGCTCACCATTGGGGACAGACTACCTGAGCACTGAAGCTTTCTTT. This sequence encodes CASSPLGTDYLSTEAFF.

This clone was seen only a few times. The chain is built from TRBV25-1 and TRBJ1-1; D uncertain. V was pared by 4 bases and J by 1 base, with 10 bases between. This CDR3 contains 14 residues. Germline CDR1 is MGHDK and CDR2 is SYGVNS. CDR3 amino acids: CASSGTPRNTEAFF. Here the CDR3 DNA reads TGTGCCAGCAGTGGGACTCCCCGGAACACTGAAGCTTTCTTT.

This sequence joins TRBV5-1 and TRBJ1-6; maybe TRBD1 (5 bases). The CDR3 totals 17 residues. The germline V and J ends were trimmed by 4 bases and 10 bases, with 24 bases remaining between them. Germline V gives CDR1 SGHRS, CDR2 YFSETQ. CDR3 DNA sequence: TGCGCCAGCAGCCCCGGCACACGTGGGGGGGGAGGGTCACCCCTCCACTTT. Protein sequence: CASSPGTRGGGGSPLHF.

In its sample, this clone was seen once. The chain uses TRBV6-1 and TRBJ1-6; maybe TRBD1 (5 bases). V was cut by 2 bases and J by 0 bases, with 17 bases left in between. Germline assignment: CDR1 MNHNS and CDR2 SASEGT. The CDR3 extends over 19 amino acids. CDR3 DNA sequence: TGTGCCAGCAGTGAATTCCCCCCGGCCGGGGGCTCCTATAATTCACCCCTCCACTTT. This sequence encodes CASSEFPPAGGSYNSPLHF.

V and J are TRBV5-6 and TRBJ1-1, with 10 bases fitting TRBD1. There are 15 residues in the CDR3. Germline loops: CDR1 SGHDT, CDR2 YYEEEE. The trim removed 4 bases at V and 3 bases at J, leaving 6 bases unmatched. This CDR3 is CASSPRTGGYTEAFF. The CDR3 DNA reads as TGTGCCAGCAGCCCCCGGACAGGGGGGTACACTGAAGCTTTCTTT.

The chain combines TRBV4-2 with TRBJ2-4, with 8 bases identical to TRBD2. The CDR3 consists of 15 residues. The trim removed 0 bases at V and 8 bases at J, leaving 6 bases unmatched. The germline CDR1 and CDR2 sequences are LGHNA and YNFKEQ. CDR3 amino acids: CASSQDDRRGDIQYF. As DNA, the CDR3 is TGTGCCAGCAGCCAAGACGACCGGCGGGGGGACATTCAGTACTTC.

V and J are TRBV5-6 and TRBJ2-1, with 7 bases fitting TRBD1. Germline CDR1 reads SGHDT; CDR2 reads YYEEEE. The junction had 18 bases not matched to a gene; V was cut back by 4 bases and J by 2 bases. This CDR3 is 19 amino acids long. Here the CDR3 reads CASSHHTPPDRYTYNEQFF. Written as DNA, the CDR3 is TGTGCCAGCAGCCACCACACCCCACCGGACAGGTATACCTACAATGAGCAGTTCTTC.

This clone was detected a few times. The chain couples TRBV6-1 to TRBJ1-2; D may be TRBD1 (6 bases). There are 17 residues in the CDR3. Germline values: CDR1 MNHNS, CDR2 SASEGT. Deletions cut 0 bases from V and 2 bases from J, with 16 bases between. The CDR3: CASSEAPDRNFNYGYTF. The CDR3 coding sequence is TGTGCCAGCAGTGAAGCCCCGGACAGAAACTTCAACTATGGCTACACCTTC.

This chain links TRBV2 with TRBJ1-5, with D possibly TRBD1 on 5 matching bases. The V gene lost 3 bases and the J gene lost 7 bases, with 25 bases spanning the gap. Germline lookup yields CDR1 SNHLY and CDR2 FYNNEI. CDR3 size: 18 residues. In DNA form, the CDR3 reads TGTGCCAGCAGTGAGGTTTTGAGTGGGCAGGGAGGAAAGCAGCCCCAGCATTTT. It codes for CASSEVLSGQGGKQPQHF.

The chain combines TRBV7-8 with TRBJ2-1; possibly TRBD2 for D (7 bases). V lost 0 bases and J lost 0, with 15 bases in between. The CDR3 runs 18 residues. CDR1 is SGHVS, CDR2 FQNEAQ, per germline. CDR3 in DNA: TGTGCCAGCAGCTTAGCGGTCTTCGGGGGGCTCTCCTACAATGAGCAGTTCTTC. This encodes CASSLAVFGGLSYNEQFF. Filled out from reference TRBV7-8 and TRBJ2-1, the complete variable domain reads GAGVSQSPRYKVAKRGQDVALRCDPISGHVSLFWYQQALGQGPEFLTYFQNEAQLDKSGLPSDRFFAERPEGSVSTLKIQRTQQEDSAVYLCASSLAVFGGLSYNEQFFGPGTRLTVL.

This chain connects TRBV4-1 to TRBJ2-7; possible D gene TRBD1, 5 bases. Germline V gives CDR1 MGHRA, CDR2 YSYEKL. Trimming shortened V by 1 base and J by 2 bases, and 15 bases separated the two germline ends. This CDR3 is built from 16 residues. Here the CDR3 reads CASSQVTRVSPYEQYF. The CDR3 DNA reads as TGCGCCAGCAGCCAAGTCACCAGGGTCAGTCCCTACGAGCAGTACTTC.

The V and J genes are TRBV25-1 and TRBJ2-3; D is possibly TRBD2 (6 bases). CDR3 length: 14 amino acids. CDR1 and CDR2 from the germline V gene are MGHDK and SYGVNS. The ends were cut back, 4 bases at V and 0 bases at J, with 8 bases in the middle. CDR3 DNA: TGTGCCAGCAGTGGACGGGGGAGCACAGATACGCAGTATTTT. The encoded protein is CASSGRGSTDTQYF.

J is TRBJ2-2 and V is TRBV5-1; 7 bases match TRBD2. The junction had 10 bases not matched to a gene; V was cut back by 4 bases and J by 1 base. Germline V CDR1 and CDR2: SGHRS, YFSETQ. This CDR3 has 17 residues. DNA for the CDR3: TGCGCCAGCAGCAACGCACGGCGGGGGTGGAACACCGGGGAGCTGTTTTTT. Its protein product is CASSNARRGWNTGELFF.

This rearrangement joins TRBV28 to TRBJ1-1; 7 bases agree with TRBD1. After removal of 6 bases from V and 0 bases from J, the junction contained 13 bases not matched to a gene. Germline CDR1 MDHEN, CDR2 SYDVKM. The CDR3 has 17 residues. The CDR3: CASRDTGDSFMNTEAFF. The CDR3 DNA is TGTGCCAGCAGGGATACAGGGGACAGTTTTATGAACACTGAAGCTTTCTTT.

The rearrangement uses TRBV25-1 and TRBJ1-2, with D possibly matching TRBD1 (5 bases). This CDR3 spans 16 amino acids. The germline V and J ends were trimmed by 3 bases and 3 bases, with 17 bases remaining between them. CDR1 and CDR2 from the germline V gene are MGHDK and SYGVNS. CDR3 DNA sequence: TGTGCCAGCAGTGACTCCTTAACGGGGGAGGACTATGGCTACACCTTC. Translation gives CASSDSLTGEDYGYTF.

The CDR3 DNA reads as TGTGCCAGCTCACCAAATTGGGGAACAGGGGGGAACACTGAAGCTTTCTTT. Its protein is CASSPNWGTGGNTEAFF. The chain is built from TRBV18 and TRBJ1-1; 8 bases line up with TRBD1. Germline-derived CDR1 and CDR2 are KGHSH and LQKENI. V dropped 2 bases and J dropped 1; count of bases not matched to a gene: 9. CDR3 length: 17 residues. The full variable domain, in which reference TRBV18 and TRBJ1-1 provide the parts outside the CDR3, is NAGVMQNPRHLVRRRGQEARLRCSPMKGHSHVYWYRQLPEEGLKFMVYLQKENIIDESGMPKERFSAEFPKEGPSILRIQQVVRGDSAAYFCASSPNWGTGGNTEAFFGQGTRLTVV.

The chain joins TRBV15 to TRBJ1-1; D is undetermined. Germline V lookup: CDR1 LNHNV, CDR2 YYDKDF (reference sequence). V was cut by 0 bases and J by 1 base, with 6 bases left in between. The CDR3 runs 14 residues. The chain's CDR3 is CATSRDRRNTEAFF. In DNA, the CDR3 is TGTGCCACCAGCAGAGATAGGAGGAACACTGAAGCTTTCTTT.

This chain joins TRBV6-1 and TRBJ2-1, with D maybe TRBD2 (5 bases). Trimming pared 4 bases from V and 2 bases from J, leaving 12 bases between. The length of the CDR3 is 15 residues. Germline assignment: CDR1 MNHNS and CDR2 SASEGT. CDR3 nucleotides: TGTGCCAGCAGTGTAAAGCGGTGGGCCTACAATGAGCAGTTCTTC. Its translation is CASSVKRWAYNEQFF.

This chain uses TRBV4-1 with TRBJ1-1, with no clear D. V lost 1 base to trimming and J lost 7 bases, with 10 bases between them. Germline V gene sequence: CDR1 MGHRA, CDR2 YSYEKL. The CDR3 spans 13 residues. CDR3: CASSQVGRGEAFF. In nucleotides, the CDR3 is TGCGCCAGCAGCCAAGTCGGAAGAGGTGAAGCTTTCTTT.

The V and J genes are TRBV7-4 and TRBJ1-1, with 12 bases matching TRBD1. The CDR3 has 15 amino acids. Germline CDR1 and CDR2: SGHVT and SQSDAQ. V shed 4 bases and J 4 bases; nucleotides not matched to a gene: 4. CDR3 amino acids: CASSWDRGRITEAFF. CDR3 nucleotides: TGTGCCAGCAGCTGGGACAGGGGGCGGATCACTGAAGCTTTCTTT.

The chain is built from TRBV5-1 and TRBJ1-2, with D unclear. Germline V gene data show CDR1 as SGHRS and CDR2 as YFSETQ. The CDR3 extends over 16 amino acids. Trimming removed 0 bases from V and 1 base from J, with 13 bases in between. In DNA form, the CDR3 reads TGCGCCAGCAGCTTGGTGGTACAGCCCGTTAACTATGGCTACACCTTC. Encoded protein: CASSLVVQPVNYGYTF.

The chain uses TRBV27 and TRBJ2-7; D unresolved. CDR3 length: 14 amino acids. V lost 6 bases and J 0 bases, leaving 12 bases between the germline ends. The V gene's germline CDR1 is MNHEY and CDR2 SMNVEV (reference sequence). The DNA for the CDR3 is TGTGCCAGCAGGGCAGGTTTTACCTCCTACGAGCAGTACTTC. Translation: CASRAGFTSYEQYF.